A single TCR beta chain is shown here with its context. Antigen specificity is unknown. The CDR3 runs 11 residues. Trimming shortened V by 5 bases and J by 7 bases, and 11 bases separated the two germline ends. Per the germline V gene, CDR1 is GTSNPN and CDR2 is SVGIG (reference sequence). These data come from a study of cytotoxic CD8 clonotypes in ibrutinib-treated CLL. Study information: With a range of 6 to 36, the median treatment time before response samples were taken was more than nine months.

Findings and caveats of the study: Clonality (at baseline) was higher than in age-matched healthy donors and tracked circulating CD8+ T-cell counts. Sustained-remission and progressing patients had unequal sampling times.

Deep sequencing aimed at 1 in 200,000 to 1 in 1 million T cells' resolution. The table came from immunoSEQ multiplex PCR; TCRdb's copy has only in-frame clones and leaves some out. Of around 42,000 clones listed, 60% to 80% are singletons. The chain links TRBV30 to TRBJ2-5, with D perhaps matching TRBD2 (5 bases). The sample here was PBMCs, taken after 24 months of ibrutinib treatment. The TCR sequence derives from a human donor with chronic lymphocytic leukemia. The CDR3: CAWGEIGTQYF. CDR3 DNA sequence: TGTGCCTGGGGGGAGATAGGGACCCAGTACTTC.